This record looks at one T cell receptor beta chain sequence and its context. The assay was immunoSEQ multiplex PCR, and TCRdb's table has in-frame clones only and misses some. In the table there are roughly 250,000 clones, 70% to 90% of which are singletons. These data come from a study of blood T cell repertoires in COVID-19. V lost 0 bases and J lost 8, with 16 bases in between. The germline CDR1 and CDR2 sequences are LGHDT and YNNKEL (reference sequence). The CDR3 spans 16 residues. Sequenced sample: PBMCs or T cells enriched from blood (not recorded which). The chain employs TRBV3-1 (or the pseudogene TRBV3-2) and TRBJ1-4, with TRBD1 as a possible D gene (6 bases). This receptor was taken from a woman aged 40 to 50 with acute COVID-19. CDR3: CASSQDSGGLGEKLFF. For the CDR3, the DNA is TGTGCCAGCAGCCAAGATTCGGGGGGGCTGGGGGAAAAACTGTTTTTT.